These 15 T cell receptor beta chains came from one sample sequenced in a study of CD8 T cells in ankylosing spondylitis. Each CDR3 protein is one row after TCRdb ran MiXCR on the 5' RACE reads. The table lists about 240,000 distinct CDR3 sequences, more than 9% of them singletons. The sequenced sample was blood, either unsorted or a sorted T cell fraction (not recorded which). Receptor source: a male donor with ankylosing spondylitis or in good health (not recorded which).

This clonotype occurred many times. The chain links TRBV5-1 to TRBJ2-3; 13 bases agree with TRBD2. The CDR3 totals 17 residues. Germline V gives CDR1 SGHRS, CDR2 YFSETQ. The V gene end was trimmed by 0 bases and the J gene end by 3 bases; junction bases not matched to a gene: 4. CDR3 bases: TGCGCCAGCAGCTTGGCGGGACTAGCGGGGACTACAGATACGCAGTATTTT. This encodes CASSLAGLAGTTDTQYF.

In regard to this clonotype: With a much larger clone just one base away, this may be a read error. The rearrangement joins TRBV25-1 to TRBJ2-5, with a possible D match to TRBD1 (6 bases). CDR1 is MGHDK and CDR2 is SYGVNS in the germline V gene. This CDR3 is built from 14 residues. CDR3 in amino acids: CANSEWGRGETQYF. DNA of the CDR3: TGTGCCAACAGTGAATGGGGGCGCGGGGAGACCCAGTACTTC.

This clonotype occurred many times. This sequence joins TRBV20-1 and TRBJ2-1, with D perhaps TRBD2 (6 bases). The CDR3 runs 14 residues. Trimming removed 6 bases from V and 0 bases from J, with 12 bases in between. From germline, CDR1 is DFQATT and CDR2 SNEGSKA (reference sequence). The CDR3 DNA follows: TGCAGTGCCCTGAGCGGGCCCTCCTACAATGAGCAGTTCTTC. Protein product: CSALSGPSYNEQFF.

The V gene is TRBV20-1, the J gene TRBJ2-7; 9 bases are shared with TRBD1. With 1 base clipped from V and 6 bases from J, the junction kept 4 bases outside the gene matches. Germline loops: CDR1 DFQATT, CDR2 SNEGSKA (reference sequence). The CDR3 runs to 13 residues. The CDR3 loop is CSARGTGEVEQYF. The CDR3 bases are TGCAGTGCTAGAGGGACAGGGGAGGTCGAGCAGTACTTC.

J is TRBJ2-1 and V is TRBV4-2; D unclear. V lost 9 bases to trimming and J lost 1 base, with 10 bases between them. Germline assignment: CDR1 LGHNA and CDR2 YNFKEQ. There are 13 residues in the CDR3. CDR3 region: CARGPRSYNEQFF. The DNA for the CDR3 is TGTGCCAGGGGCCCCCGGTCCTACAATGAGCAGTTCTTC.

This clonotype came up many times. The rearrangement links TRBV30 to TRBJ2-3; 7 nucleotides align to TRBD1. V trimming: 0 bases; J trimming: 5 bases; junction bases outside the gene matches: 8. The CDR3 is 15 residues long. The germline gives CDR1 GTSNPN, CDR2 SVGIG (reference sequence). The chain's CDR3 is CAWSVRAGGGDTQYF. The CDR3 DNA reads as TGTGCCTGGAGTGTACGGGCAGGGGGTGGAGATACGCAGTATTTT.

This clonotype has a count of ten or more. The rearrangement joins TRBV7-9 to TRBJ1-1; TRBD1 is a possible D gene (5 bases). Trimming removed 4 bases from V and 0 bases from J, with 9 bases in between. The CDR3 is 14 residues long. Germline V lookup: CDR1 SEHNR, CDR2 FQNEAQ (reference sequence). The CDR3 reads CASSSDRMNTEAFF. CDR3 DNA: TGTGCCAGCAGCTCAGACAGAATGAACACTGAAGCTTTCTTT. Based on the CDR3 plus reference TRBV7-9 and TRBJ1-1, the full variable domain is DTGVSQNPRHKITKRGQNVTFRCDPISEHNRLYWYRQTLGQGPEFLTYFQNEAQLEKSRLLSDRFSAERPKGSFSTLEIQRTEQGDSAMYLCASSSDRMNTEAFFGQGTRLTVV.

The table lists this clonotype with many counts. The gene calls are TRBV10-2 and TRBJ2-7, with 11 bases aligning to TRBD2. This CDR3 has 15 amino acids. The germline V gene has CDR1 WSHSY and CDR2 SAAADI. Trimming cost V 2 bases and J 6 bases; bases outside gene matches: 6. The CDR3 loop is CASSERFLAGGEQYF. In nucleotides, the CDR3 is TGCGCCAGCAGTGAGAGGTTCCTAGCGGGGGGCGAGCAGTACTTC.

This clonotype was recorded at least ten times. The CDR3 sequence: CSSIGTANTEAFF. The CDR3 nucleotides are TGCAGTTCGATAGGGACAGCGAACACTGAAGCTTTCTTT. The rearrangement joins TRBV20-1 to TRBJ1-1; 7 bases are shared with TRBD1. V shed 8 bases and J 1 base; nucleotides not matched to a gene: 7. This CDR3 is 13 amino acids long. From germline, CDR1 is DFQATT and CDR2 SNEGSKA (reference sequence).

This clonotype came up many times. The genes are TRBV20-1 and TRBJ2-3, with D perhaps TRBD1 or TRBD2 (7 bases each). This CDR3 has 11 residues. V lost 6 bases and J lost 9, with 13 bases in between. CDR1 and CDR2 (germline): DFQATT, SNEGSKA (reference sequence). The CDR3 nucleotides are TGCAGTGCCCTTCAGGGGGGGACGCAGTATTTT. Translating gives CSALQGGTQYF.

This clonotype appeared a few times. CDR3 sequence reads: CASSTGTQPAEAFF. DNA for the CDR3: TGTGCCAGCAGTACTGGGACGCAACCGGCGGAAGCTTTCTTT. The chain has TRBV7-9 and TRBJ1-1; the D gene is possibly TRBD1 (5 bases). The CDR3 has 14 residues. V was clipped by 6 bases and J by 8 bases, with 19 bases between them. In germline, CDR1 is SEHNR, CDR2 FQNEAQ (reference sequence).

This rearrangement joins TRBV5-1 to TRBJ2-1; 10 nucleotides match TRBD2. CDR1 and CDR2 (germline): SGHRS, YFSETQ. This CDR3 contains 14 residues. The ends lost 4 bases at V and 6 bases at J; junction bases unmatched: 4. In nucleotides, the CDR3 is TGCGCCAGCAGCCCCAGGACTAGCGGCAATGAGCAGTTCTTC. Residues: CASSPRTSGNEQFF.

In its sample, this clonotype was seen many times. V and J are TRBV12-3 or TRBV12-4 and TRBJ1-1; D remains unclear. The CDR3 has 14 amino acids. Trimming removed 6 bases from V and 1 base from J, with 12 bases in between. CDR3 DNA: TGTGCCAGCAGACCCGACACCCAGAACACTGAAGCTTTCTTT. This encodes CASRPDTQNTEAFF.

This clonotype came up many times. In nucleotides, the CDR3 is TGTGCCAGCAGCCCCGTACGGGGGGGAACCGGGGAGCTGTTTTTT. It is translated as CASSPVRGGTGELFF. The chain joins TRBV4-2 to TRBJ2-2; 8 nucleotides align to TRBD2. V gave up 4 bases and J gave up 5 bases; unmatched junction bases: 6. The CDR3 is made up of 15 amino acids. CDR1 and CDR2 from the germline V gene are LGHNA and YNFKEQ.

This clonotype was observed many times. The CDR3 DNA reads as TGCAGCCCCGGGGGACAAAACTATGGCTACACCTTC. Translating it yields CSPGGQNYGYTF. The genes are TRBV20-1 and TRBJ1-2; the D gene is possibly TRBD1 (6 bases). CDR3 size: 12 residues. The germline V gene has CDR1 DFQATT and CDR2 SNEGSKA (reference sequence).